The 27 T cell receptor beta chains below come from one sample, sequenced in a study of control samples from healthy donors and cancer patients. Repertoires were generated with immunoSEQ multiplex PCR, while TCRdb's copy carries only in-frame clones and drops some. This sample yields tens of thousands of clones, of which roughly 89% are seen a single time; more than 1.5% belongs to the top ten. Sequencing input: PBMCs. The source is a man aged 40-49 years with colorectal cancer.

The chain combines TRBV2 with TRBJ2-1, with D perhaps given as TRBD1 or TRBD2 (5 bases each). This CDR3 comprises 14 residues. The V gene's germline CDR1 is SNHLY and CDR2 FYNNEI. The V end was cut by 7 bases, the J end by 0 bases, with 10 bases between. CDR3 bases: TGTGCCAGCATGGGGGAGAGCTCCTACAATGAGCAGTTCTTC. As protein: CASMGESSYNEQFF.

V is TRBV11-2 and J is TRBJ2-5; D unclear. Germline lookup yields CDR1 SGHAT and CDR2 FQNNGV. Trimming took off 5 bases at V and 4 bases at J, with 8 bases between the two ends. The CDR3 runs to 12 residues. The CDR3 reads CASSAVVETQYF. The DNA of the CDR3 is TGTGCCAGCAGCGCGGTTGTAGAGACCCAGTACTTC.

In this sample, this clone turned up once. This chain connects TRBV6-4 to TRBJ2-6; 7 bases map to TRBD1. The germline V gene has CDR1 MRHNA and CDR2 SNTAGT. The V gene end was trimmed by 0 bases and the J gene end by 0 bases; junction bases not matched to a gene: 5. The CDR3 loop spans 18 amino acids. The CDR3 bases are TGTGCCAGCAGTGACTCCGGACAGGCCAACTCTGGGGCCAACGTCCTGACTTTC. It translates to CASSDSGQANSGANVLTF.

The chain carries TRBV3-1 (or the pseudogene TRBV3-2) and TRBJ2-1; D is unresolved. Trimming removed 1 base from V and 6 bases from J, with 7 bases in between. Germline V CDR1 and CDR2: LGHDT, YNNKEL (reference sequence). This CDR3 is 13 amino acids long. The CDR3 sequence: CASSQAGPNEQFF. CDR3 DNA sequence: TGTGCCAGCAGCCAAGCCGGGCCCAATGAGCAGTTCTTC.

This clone came up once. This chain links TRBV19 with TRBJ1-1; tentative D call: TRBD1 (6 bases). This CDR3 is 13 amino acids long. Germline V gives CDR1 LNHDA, CDR2 SQIVND (reference sequence). V was clipped by 5 bases and J by 4 bases, with 11 bases between them. CDR3: CASSFTGSTEAFF. The CDR3 DNA is TGTGCCAGTAGTTTCACAGGGAGCACTGAAGCTTTCTTT.

This clone has more than one count but fewer than ten. The V gene is TRBV28, the J gene TRBJ1-5; D not certain. The CDR3 runs to 15 residues. V was cut by 8 bases and J by 2 bases, with 16 bases left in between. Germline CDR1 reads MDHEN; CDR2 reads SYDVKM. CDR3 amino acids: CASVTSGFGNQPQHF. CDR3 DNA: TGTGCCAGCGTTACTTCAGGTTTTGGCAATCAGCCCCAGCATTTT.

The chain joins TRBV11-3 to TRBJ2-7, with a tentative D call TRBD1 (6 bases). From germline, CDR1 is SGHNT and CDR2 YENEEA. This CDR3 spans 15 amino acids. V lost 1 base and J 1 base, leaving 11 bases between the germline ends. The CDR3: CASSLGGQRSYEQYF. The DNA of the CDR3 is TGTGCCAGCAGCTTAGGGGGACAAAGGTCCTACGAGCAGTACTTC.

There are a few counts of this clone. The chain links TRBV2 to TRBJ1-5; 7 bases match TRBD1. CDR3 size: 13 residues. Trimming removed 4 bases from V and 5 bases from J; junction bases left unmatched: 2. Germline V gene sequence: CDR1 SNHLY, CDR2 FYNNEI. CDR3 bases: TGTGCCAGCAGTGCAGGGGGTGATCAGCCCCAGCATTTT. Translating it yields CASSAGGDQPQHF. Filled out from reference TRBV2 and TRBJ1-5, the complete variable domain reads EPEVTQTPSHQVTQMGQEVILRCVPISNHLYFYWYRQILGQKVEFLVSFYNNEISEKSEIFDDQFSVERPDGSNFTLKIRSTKLEDSAMYFCASSAGGDQPQHFGDGTRLSIL.

This sequence joins TRBV6-1 and TRBJ1-6, with TRBD1 matching over 9 bases. This CDR3 region has 18 residues. The germline V gene has CDR1 MNHNS and CDR2 SASEGT. V lost 4 bases and J lost 0; bases outside the gene matches: 7. In DNA form, the CDR3 reads TGTGCCAGCAGTGCTGACAGGGGGAAGAGCTCCTATAATTCACCCCTCCACTTT. Its translation: CASSADRGKSSYNSPLHF.

The rearrangement uses TRBV14 and TRBJ2-2, with 7 bases identical to TRBD2. The V gene's germline CDR1 is SGHDN and CDR2 FVKESK. This CDR3 has 16 amino acids. Trimming cost V 2 bases and J 4 bases; bases outside gene matches: 7. The CDR3 spells CASSQYPLAGTGELFF. The CDR3 DNA follows: TGTGCCAGCAGCCAATACCCATTAGCGGGCACCGGGGAGCTGTTTTTT.

The gene calls are TRBV6-6 and TRBJ2-1, with a possible D match to TRBD1 (5 bases). This CDR3 is built from 15 residues. Per germline, CDR1 MNHNY and CDR2 SVGAGI (reference sequence). V lost 6 bases to trimming and J lost 4 bases, with 16 bases between them. CDR3 region: CASRPRGTLYNEQFF. CDR3 nucleotide sequence: TGTGCCAGCAGACCTAGGGGCACCCTTTACAATGAGCAGTTCTTC.

The rearrangement joins TRBV7-6 to TRBJ2-3, with 8 bases identical to TRBD1. The germline CDR1 and CDR2 sequences are SGHVS and FNYEAQ. The V and J ends lost 7 bases and 2 bases, in that order; junction bases with no gene match: 8. The CDR3 has 15 amino acids. This CDR3 is CASTTGQALTDTQYF. For the CDR3, the DNA is TGTGCCAGCACAACGGGACAGGCCCTCACAGATACGCAGTATTTT. Based on the CDR3 plus reference TRBV7-6 and TRBJ2-3, the full variable domain is GAGVSQSPRYKVTKRGQDVALRCDPISGHVSLYWYRQALGQGPEFLTYFNYEAQQDKSGLPNDRFSAERPEGSISTLTIQRTEQRDSAMYRCASTTGQALTDTQYFGPGTRLTVL.

The sample holds one count of this clone. The chain recombines TRBV12-3 or TRBV12-4 with TRBJ1-1; no reliable D call. V shed 5 bases and J shed 11 bases, with 15 bases lying between them. This CDR3 has 12 residues. For the CDR3, the DNA is TGTGCCAGCAGTCGCCGGGCCAGAGCGGCTTTCTTT. It yields the protein CASSRRARAAFF.

This chain uses TRBV6-5 with TRBJ1-5; 8 bases fit TRBD1. Germline CDR1 and CDR2: MNHEY and SVGAGI. This CDR3 contains 14 residues. Trimming at V came to 8 bases and at J to 6 bases, leaving 9 bases not matched to a gene. CDR3 sequence: CASDRGIGFQPQHF. The DNA for the CDR3 is TGTGCCAGCGACAGGGGCATTGGGTTTCAGCCCCAGCATTTT.

The chain carries TRBV28 and TRBJ2-1, with D tentatively TRBD1 or TRBD2 (5 bases each). V shed 4 bases and J shed 1 base, with 11 bases lying between them. This CDR3 has 15 amino acids. The V gene's germline CDR1 is MDHEN and CDR2 SYDVKM. The CDR3 loop reads CASSSPGPSYNEQFF. In nucleotides, the CDR3 is TGTGCCAGCAGTTCTCCGGGACCGTCCTACAATGAGCAGTTCTTC.

The chain couples TRBV7-3 to TRBJ2-5; 7 nucleotides line up with TRBD1. The CDR3 is made up of 15 amino acids. V shed 4 bases, J shed 2 bases, and the junction held 7 bases outside the gene matches. The germline V gene has CDR1 SGHTA and CDR2 FQGTGA. CDR3 coding DNA: TGTGCCAGCAGCTCGCACGGGACAGTACAAGAGACCCAGTACTTC. This translates into CASSSHGTVQETQYF.

The V call is TRBV30, the J call TRBJ1-6, with 10 bases identical to TRBD1. Trimming removed 2 bases from V and 10 bases from J; junction bases left unmatched: 5. CDR3 size: 14 residues. CDR1 is GTSNPN and CDR2 is SVGIG in the germline V gene (reference sequence). CDR3 DNA sequence: TGTGCCTGGAGTTCCGGGACAGGGGACTCACCCCTCCACTTT. Residues: CAWSSGTGDSPLHF.

V gene TRBV4-1 combines with J gene TRBJ2-2; 9 nucleotides line up with TRBD1. V was pared by 0 bases and J by 2 bases, with 7 bases of the junction left unmatched. The CDR3 sequence is 18 residues long. The V gene's germline CDR1 is MGHRA and CDR2 YSYEKL. Written as DNA, the CDR3 is TGCGCCAGCAGCCAAGATCGAGTGGACAGGGGTAACACCGGGGAGCTGTTTTTT. It translates to CASSQDRVDRGNTGELFF.

The CDR3 coding sequence is TGTGCCAGCAGCCTAGGGGGGTCAGCTAATGAAAAACTGTTTTTT. This translates into CASSLGGSANEKLFF. V gene TRBV5-4 combines with J gene TRBJ1-4; tentatively, D is TRBD1 (6 bases). Trimming took 4 bases from V and 3 from J, leaving 13 bases between them. Germline values: CDR1 SGHNT, CDR2 YYREEE (reference sequence). The CDR3 spans 15 residues.

The rearrangement uses TRBV14 and TRBJ2-3; weak D call: TRBD2 (5 bases). V shed 0 bases and J shed 4 bases, with 17 bases lying between them. CDR1 and CDR2 (germline): SGHDN, FVKESK. This CDR3 has 17 amino acids. DNA of the CDR3: TGTGCCAGCAGCCAAGATAAGAACAAGATGGGAGCAGATACGCAGTATTTT. Translated, it gives CASSQDKNKMGADTQYF.

The chain employs TRBV14 and TRBJ2-7; 7 bases are shared with TRBD2. The junction had 11 bases not matched to a gene; V was cut back by 4 bases and J by 5 bases. The CDR3 runs to 15 residues. CDR1 and CDR2 (germline): SGHDN, FVKESK. CDR3 nucleotide sequence: TGTGCCAGCAGCCCATCTAGCGGACCGAGGGACGAGCAGTACTTC. Amino acids: CASSPSSGPRDEQYF.

The V gene is TRBV6-4, the J gene TRBJ2-1; TRBD2 aligns across 7 bases. Germline V gives CDR1 MRHNA, CDR2 SNTAGT. The CDR3 runs 13 residues. Trimming removed 3 bases from V and 12 bases from J; junction bases left unmatched: 8. This CDR3 is CASSELQSGAQFF. The CDR3 DNA reads TGTGCCAGCAGTGAACTTCAAAGCGGGGCGCAGTTCTTC.

This chain links TRBV5-4 with TRBJ2-1; 11 bases agree with TRBD2. Germline-derived CDR1 and CDR2 are SGHNT and YYREEE (reference sequence). Trimming took 4 bases from V and 4 from J; bases not matched to a gene: 7. CDR3 size: 16 residues. Here the CDR3 reads CASSPRTSGSYNEQFF. DNA for the CDR3: TGTGCCAGCAGCCCCCGGACTAGCGGGTCATACAATGAGCAGTTCTTC.

This sequence joins TRBV19 and TRBJ1-1; D gene unclear. CDR1 is LNHDA, CDR2 SQIVND, per germline (reference sequence). The germline V and J ends were trimmed by 9 bases and 1 base, with 12 bases remaining between them. The CDR3 sequence is 13 residues long. The DNA of the CDR3 is TGTGCCAGCGGCCTGAGTGGGAACACTGAAGCTTTCTTT. Protein: CASGLSGNTEAFF. The full variable domain, with the rest looked up from reference TRBV19 and TRBJ1-1, is DGGITQSPKYLFRKEGQNVTLSCEQNLNHDAMYWYRQDPGQGLRLIYYSQIVNDFQKGDIAEGYSVSREKKESFPLTVTSAQKNPTAFYLCASGLSGNTEAFFGQGTRLTVV.

This chain joins TRBV27 and TRBJ2-1; D tentatively reads TRBD1 or TRBD2 (6 bases each). Between the trimmed V and J ends, which lost 6 bases and 5 bases, there was a span of 14 bases. Germline V gene data show CDR1 as MNHEY and CDR2 as SMNVEV (reference sequence). The CDR3 is 14 amino acids. In nucleotides, the CDR3 is TGTGCCAGCAGAAAAGGGGGGCTCAACAATGAGCAGTTCTTC. Protein product: CASRKGGLNNEQFF.

V usage is TRBV7-2 and J usage is TRBJ1-5; D is undetermined. The CDR3 consists of 13 residues. The germline V gene encodes CDR1 SGHTA and CDR2 FQGNSA. V lost 5 bases and J 1 base, leaving 6 bases between the germline ends. The CDR3 nucleotides read TGTGCCAGCAGCACCCAAAGCAATCAGCCCCAGCATTTT. As protein: CASSTQSNQPQHF.

The J gene is TRBJ1-1, the V gene TRBV6-6; D is uncertain. The length of the CDR3 is 15 residues. Germline V lookup: CDR1 MNHNY, CDR2 SVGAGI (reference sequence). V shed 4 bases and J shed 2 bases, with 14 bases lying between them. The CDR3 region has the DNA TGTGCCAGCAGTTGGCCCTCTGAGCGAAACACTGAAGCTTTCTTT. Encoded protein: CASSWPSERNTEAFF.